This T cell receptor (beta chain) was identified in a study of cytomegalovirus exposure and HLA in healthy donors. The CDR3 totals 15 residues. Germline CDR1 and CDR2: SGHVS and FNYEAQ. V lost 5 bases to trimming and J lost 0 bases; unmatched junction nucleotides: 5. PCR involved 60 Vbeta and 13 Jbeta primers. Assay used: immunoSEQ multiplex PCR; TCRdb lists only in-frame clones, some missing. The top ten hold about 6% of the sample, which has around 170,000 clones, 80% to 85% seen once. Sequenced material: PBMCs. This receptor was obtained from a man aged 40-49 years in good health and CMV-seropositive. The chain links TRBV7-6 to TRBJ1-1, with 8 positions matching TRBD1. Written as DNA, the CDR3 is TGTGCCAGCAGCCCGCGGACAGGGATGAACACTGAAGCTTTCTTT. As protein: CASSPRTGMNTEAFF.